The 25 T cell receptor beta chains given below trace back to one sample, sequenced in a study of blood T cell repertoires in COVID-19. Method: immunoSEQ multiplex PCR; TCRdb's copy keeps in-frame clones and lacks some. In the table there are 200,000 or so clones, about 87% of which are singletons. Sample: PBMCs or T cells enriched from blood (not recorded which). These receptors were taken from a woman in her 30s who had recovered from COVID-19.

V gene TRBV7-6 combines with J gene TRBJ1-6; 9 bases are shared with TRBD1. With V trimmed by 2 bases and J by 7 bases, 6 bases remained unmatched. The CDR3 has 16 amino acids. From germline, CDR1 is SGHVS and CDR2 FNYEAQ. This CDR3 reads CASSLTVTGGNSPLHF. CDR3 DNA: TGTGCCAGCAGCTTAACGGTGACAGGGGGAAATTCACCCCTCCACTTT.

This rearrangement joins TRBV7-9 to TRBJ2-3, with unresolved D. The CDR3 length is 13 residues. Germline CDR1 and CDR2: SEHNR and FQNEAQ (reference sequence). With 5 bases removed from V and 0 bases from J, the gap between germline ends came to 6 bases. DNA of the CDR3: TGTGCCAGCAGCGTGGCAAGCACAGATACGCAGTATTTT. Protein product: CASSVASTDTQYF.

V gene TRBV15 combines with J gene TRBJ1-3, with unresolved D. This CDR3 is built from 16 residues. The germline V gene encodes CDR1 LNHNV and CDR2 YYDKDF (reference sequence). The V end was cut by 3 bases, the J end by 0 bases, with 12 bases between. In DNA, the CDR3 is TGTGCCACCAGCAGGGGGAGGCCAGCCTCTGGAAACACCATATATTTT. Encoded protein: CATSRGRPASGNTIYF.

V and J are TRBV7-9 and TRBJ1-5; 11 positions match TRBD1. This CDR3 spans 17 amino acids. After removal of 5 bases from V and 2 bases from J, the junction contained 8 bases not matched to a gene. Germline V gene sequence: CDR1 SEHNR, CDR2 FQNEAQ (reference sequence). CDR3 loop: CASSGTGGRTGNQPQHF. The CDR3 DNA sequence: TGTGCCAGCAGCGGGACAGGGGGAAGGACTGGCAATCAGCCCCAGCATTTT.

This chain links TRBV11-1 with TRBJ2-5; D unclear. This CDR3 is 12 amino acids long. With 5 bases removed from V and 10 bases from J, the gap between germline ends came to 14 bases. Germline assignment: CDR1 SGHAT and CDR2 FQDESV (reference sequence). The CDR3 DNA sequence: TGTGCCAGCAGCCAGGTCTGGCAGAGCCAGTACTTC. Translation gives CASSQVWQSQYF.

The rearrangement links TRBV19 to TRBJ1-1; D gene ambiguous. Germline V CDR1 and CDR2: LNHDA, SQIVND (reference sequence). The CDR3 contains 12 residues. V lost 9 bases, J lost 1 base, and 9 bases lay in between. CDR3 amino acids: CASRSGNTEAFF. The CDR3 nucleotides are TGTGCCAGCCGTTCGGGGAACACTGAAGCTTTCTTT.

The V and J genes are TRBV10-2 and TRBJ1-2; D possibly corresponds to TRBD1 (6 bases). This CDR3 spans 12 amino acids. Trimming left V 5 bases short and J 6 bases short, with 10 bases between. Germline CDR1 and CDR2: WSHSY and SAAADI. CDR3 amino acids: CASSPGENGYTF. The CDR3 coding sequence is TGCGCCAGCAGTCCAGGGGAGAATGGCTACACCTTC.

J is TRBJ2-2 and V is TRBV5-4, with 8 bases identical to TRBD1. Losses at the gene ends were 3 bases for V and 5 bases for J; bases not matched to a gene: 6. Germline V gene data show CDR1 as SGHNT and CDR2 as YYREEE (reference sequence). The length of the CDR3 is 15 residues. CDR3 DNA: TGTGCCAGCAGCTCAGGGACAGGTAGAACCGGGGAGCTGTTTTTT. Residues: CASSSGTGRTGELFF.

The chain employs TRBV7-2 and TRBJ1-2, with D possibly matching TRBD1 (6 bases). The germline V gene has CDR1 SGHTA and CDR2 FQGNSA. V lost 4 bases and J lost 5, with 23 bases in between. This CDR3 is built from 17 residues. The CDR3 nucleotides are TGTGCCAGCAGCTCCTCCGGGACACTCCCATCGATTTATGGCTACACCTTC. Protein product: CASSSSGTLPSIYGYTF. Combining the CDR3 with reference TRBV7-2 and TRBJ1-2 gives the whole variable domain GAGVSQSPSNKVTEKGKDVELRCDPISGHTALYWYRQSLGQGLEFLIYFQGNSAPDKSGLPSDRFSAERTGGSVSTLTIQRTQQEDSAVYLCASSSSGTLPSIYGYTFGSGTRLTVV.

A single count supports this clone. The gene calls are TRBV5-1 and TRBJ2-2; D is possibly TRBD1 (5 bases). V was cut by 0 bases and J by 0 bases, with 15 bases left in between. The CDR3 consists of 18 residues. Germline lookup yields CDR1 SGHRS and CDR2 YFSETQ. This chain's CDR3 is CASSLGGRSTANTGELFF. CDR3 nucleotide sequence: TGCGCCAGCAGCTTGGGGGGCCGCAGTACCGCGAACACCGGGGAGCTGTTTTTT.

The chain is built from TRBV4-3 and TRBJ2-7; 8 nucleotides agree with TRBD1. The CDR3 extends over 17 amino acids. The germline V gene encodes CDR1 LGHNA and CDR2 YSLEER. Losses at the gene ends were 3 bases for V and 7 bases for J; bases not matched to a gene: 17. CDR3 bases: TGCGCCAGCAGCCAGACATCGTCTTTAGGACAGGGTCAAGAGCAGTACTTC. It is translated as CASSQTSSLGQGQEQYF.

This chain uses TRBV5-4 with TRBJ2-6; D ambiguous. The germline V gene encodes CDR1 SGHNT and CDR2 YYREEE (reference sequence). Between the trimmed V and J ends, which lost 3 bases and 2 bases, there was a span of 9 bases. The CDR3 runs 15 residues. The CDR3 nucleotides read TGTGCCAGCAGCTATGTAGGAGCTGGGGCCAACGTCCTGACTTTC. Its protein product is CASSYVGAGANVLTF.

J is TRBJ1-2 and V is TRBV4-3, with TRBD1 matching 7 bases. The CDR3 runs to 16 residues. V dropped 0 bases and J dropped 3; count of bases not matched to a gene: 7. The germline CDR1 and CDR2 sequences are LGHNA and YSLEER. As DNA, the CDR3 is TGCGCCAGCAGCCAAGAGCTGTCTGGACAGGACTATGGCTACACCTTC. Translation gives CASSQELSGQDYGYTF.

The chain links TRBV19 to TRBJ1-2; tentatively, D is TRBD1 (6 bases). CDR3 length: 14 amino acids. V shed 8 bases and J shed 6 bases, with 19 bases lying between them. Germline assignment: CDR1 LNHDA and CDR2 SQIVND (reference sequence). This chain's CDR3 is CASCSGGLGHGYTF. The CDR3 DNA reads as TGTGCCAGTTGCTCTGGGGGCCTTGGGCATGGCTACACCTTC.

J is TRBJ1-2 and V is TRBV3-1 (or the pseudogene TRBV3-2), with 9 bases aligning to TRBD1. The CDR3 runs 18 residues. Germline V gene data show CDR1 as LGHDT and CDR2 as YNNKEL (reference sequence). After removal of 0 bases from V and 1 base from J, the junction contained 9 bases not matched to a gene. The CDR3 reads CASSQDASGQGYNYGYTF. The CDR3 DNA reads as TGTGCCAGCAGCCAAGATGCATCGGGACAGGGATATAACTATGGCTACACCTTC.

The chain combines TRBV19 with TRBJ1-5; D perhaps matches TRBD1 (6 bases). The CDR3 consists of 15 residues. With 6 bases removed from V and 0 bases from J, the gap between germline ends came to 12 bases. Germline V lookup: CDR1 LNHDA, CDR2 SQIVND (reference sequence). The CDR3 DNA sequence: TGTGCCAGTAGCATGACAGGACGTAGCAATCAGCCCCAGCATTTT. Its translation is CASSMTGRSNQPQHF.

The chain recombines TRBV18 with TRBJ1-5, with D possibly TRBD1 on 6 matching bases. The ends were cut back, 4 bases at V and 1 base at J, with 14 bases in the middle. There are 16 residues in the CDR3. Per germline, CDR1 KGHSH and CDR2 LQKENI. CDR3 region: CASSREQGFSNQPQHF. CDR3 nucleotides: TGTGCCAGCTCACGGGAACAGGGATTCAGCAATCAGCCCCAGCATTTT.

The chain joins TRBV19 to TRBJ1-6, with 8 bases aligning to TRBD1. Trimming cost V 5 bases and J 7 bases; bases outside gene matches: 7. There are 15 residues in the CDR3. Germline loops: CDR1 LNHDA, CDR2 SQIVND (reference sequence). CDR3 sequence: CASSEQGVPNSPLHF. The CDR3 DNA reads TGTGCCAGTAGTGAACAGGGGGTTCCAAATTCACCCCTCCACTTT.

J is TRBJ1-3 and V is TRBV5-1; TRBD1 matches 7 bases. The CDR3 is 13 residues long. Germline V gene data show CDR1 as SGHRS and CDR2 as YFSETQ. J lost 7 bases, V lost 3 bases, and 4 bases had no gene match. In DNA form, the CDR3 reads TGCGCCAGCAGCTCAGGGGGGTACAACACCATATATTTT. Translated: CASSSGGYNTIYF.

The chain joins TRBV6-4 to TRBJ1-2; TRBD1 aligns across 10 bases. The length of the CDR3 is 15 residues. The germline V gene encodes CDR1 MRHNA and CDR2 SNTAGT. V dropped 6 bases and J dropped 4; count of bases not matched to a gene: 8. The CDR3 region is CASSGGTGEGYGYTF. As DNA, the CDR3 is TGTGCCAGCAGCGGCGGGACAGGGGAAGGCTATGGCTACACCTTC.

This chain uses TRBV5-1 with TRBJ2-5, with D perhaps matching TRBD2 (5 bases). With 0 bases removed from V and 2 bases from J, the gap between germline ends came to 8 bases. Germline V lookup: CDR1 SGHRS, CDR2 YFSETQ. The CDR3 has 14 amino acids. The CDR3: CASSLVRDQETQYF. In DNA form, the CDR3 reads TGCGCCAGCAGCTTGGTCCGGGATCAAGAGACCCAGTACTTC.

The chain has TRBV13 and TRBJ2-1; D possibly corresponds to TRBD2 (6 bases). Trimming shortened V by 1 base and J by 8 bases, and 15 bases separated the two germline ends. The CDR3 extends over 15 amino acids. Germline values: CDR1 PRHDT, CDR2 FYEKMQ (reference sequence). This CDR3 is CASSLALEGRDEQFF. The CDR3 coding sequence is TGTGCCAGCAGCTTAGCGTTGGAGGGAAGGGATGAGCAGTTCTTC.

This clone was seen a single time. V is TRBV18 and J is TRBJ2-1; 8 nucleotides align to TRBD1. This CDR3 has 16 amino acids. Trimming cost V 4 bases and J 2 bases; bases outside gene matches: 7. Germline V gene lookup returns CDR1 KGHSH and CDR2 LQKENI. CDR3 amino acids: CASSLDRGRAYNEQFF. DNA for the CDR3: TGTGCCAGCTCACTCGACAGGGGTCGGGCCTACAATGAGCAGTTCTTC.

V gene TRBV5-1 combines with J gene TRBJ1-4, with TRBD1 matching 7 bases. This CDR3 comprises 13 residues. J lost 8 bases, V lost 0 bases, and 1 base had no gene match. Germline CDR1 reads SGHRS; CDR2 reads YFSETQ. CDR3 sequence reads: CASSLDRGEKLFF. The CDR3 bases are TGCGCCAGCAGCTTGGACAGGGGAGAAAAACTGTTTTTT.

J is TRBJ2-1 and V is TRBV10-3; maybe TRBD1 (5 bases). Germline values: CDR1 ENHRY, CDR2 SYGVKD. V lost 3 bases to trimming and J lost 2 bases, with 14 bases between them. The CDR3 covers 16 residues. In nucleotides, the CDR3 is TGTGCCATCAGTGAAAGGATAGGGGAAGCCTACAATGAGCAGTTCTTC. Its translation: CAISERIGEAYNEQFF.